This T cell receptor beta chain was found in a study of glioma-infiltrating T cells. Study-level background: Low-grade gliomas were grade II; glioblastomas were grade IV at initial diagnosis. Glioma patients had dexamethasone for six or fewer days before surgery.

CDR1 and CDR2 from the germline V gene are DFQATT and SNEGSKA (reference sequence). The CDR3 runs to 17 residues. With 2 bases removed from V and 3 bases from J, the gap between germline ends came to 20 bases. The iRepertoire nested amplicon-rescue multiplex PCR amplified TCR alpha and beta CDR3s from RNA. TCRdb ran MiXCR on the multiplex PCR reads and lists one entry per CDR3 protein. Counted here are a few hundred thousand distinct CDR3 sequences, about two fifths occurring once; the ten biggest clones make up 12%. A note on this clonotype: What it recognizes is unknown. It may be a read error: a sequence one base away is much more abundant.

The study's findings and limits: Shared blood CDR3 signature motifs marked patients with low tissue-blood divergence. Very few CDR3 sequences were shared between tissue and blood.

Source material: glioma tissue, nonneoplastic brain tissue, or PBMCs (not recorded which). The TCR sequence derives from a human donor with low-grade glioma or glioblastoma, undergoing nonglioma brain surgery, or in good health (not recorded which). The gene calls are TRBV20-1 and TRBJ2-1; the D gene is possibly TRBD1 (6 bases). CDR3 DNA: TGCAGTGCTAGATCGCTGTCGTGGGGACAAGGCTACAATGAGCAGTTCTTC. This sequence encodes CSARSLSWGQGYNEQFF.